The 32 T cell receptor beta chains below come from one sample, sequenced in a study of cytomegalovirus exposure and HLA in healthy donors. The primer mix had 60 Vbeta and 13 Jbeta primers. The table came from immunoSEQ multiplex PCR; TCRdb's copy has only in-frame clones and leaves some out. The sample lists roughly 130,000 clones, 65% to 80% seen once, with approximately 0.93% in the top ten. The sequenced sample consisted of PBMCs. The source is a human donor in good health.

V gene TRBV28 combines with J gene TRBJ1-2; tentative D call: TRBD1 (5 bases). Germline CDR1 and CDR2: MDHEN and SYDVKM. The V end lost 4 bases, the J end lost 7 bases, and 10 bases lay between the germline ends. This CDR3 is 12 amino acids long. CDR3 bases: TGTGCCAGCAGTTATCAGGGTCGTGGCTACACCTTC. Amino acids: CASSYQGRGYTF.

This sequence joins TRBV5-4 and TRBJ2-3, with D possibly matching TRBD2 (5 bases). Germline V CDR1 and CDR2: SGHNT, YYREEE (reference sequence). The CDR3 has 17 residues. The ends were cut back, 0 bases at V and 0 bases at J, with 14 bases in the middle. CDR3 loop: CASSLANREASTDTQYF. CDR3 DNA: TGTGCCAGCAGCTTGGCCAATCGGGAAGCTAGCACAGATACGCAGTATTTT.

This chain connects TRBV2 to TRBJ1-5; D unclear. The CDR3 extends over 17 amino acids. V was cut by 6 bases and J by 0 bases, with 18 bases left in between. CDR1 SNHLY and CDR2 FYNNEI come from the germline V gene. The CDR3 here is CASRAELLTYSNQPQHF. CDR3 nucleotide sequence: TGTGCCAGCAGGGCGGAGCTGTTGACCTATAGCAATCAGCCCCAGCATTTT.

This clone was observed a single time. V usage is TRBV6-6 and J usage is TRBJ2-1; D uncertain. V was clipped by 0 bases and J by 4 bases, with 7 bases between them. The germline CDR1 and CDR2 sequences are MNHNY and SVGAGI (reference sequence). The CDR3 is made up of 14 amino acids. Written as DNA, the CDR3 is TGTGCCAGCAGTTACTCGAGACTTTACAATGAGCAGTTCTTC. It yields the protein CASSYSRLYNEQFF.

The sample holds one count of this clone. For the CDR3, the DNA is TGTGCCAGCCAGGATGGGACCGGGGAGCTGTTTTTT. Translation gives CASQDGTGELFF. J is TRBJ2-2 and V is TRBV13; D unclear. Germline V gene lookup returns CDR1 PRHDT and CDR2 FYEKMQ (reference sequence). Trimming removed 8 bases from V and 5 bases from J, with 9 bases in between. The CDR3 totals 12 residues.

The rearrangement links TRBV5-4 to TRBJ1-1; possibly TRBD1 for D (5 bases). This CDR3 has 14 residues. Germline V CDR1 and CDR2: SGHNT, YYREEE (reference sequence). Trimming pared 3 bases from V and 6 bases from J, leaving 15 bases between. The CDR3 sequence is CASSSSLRGSEAFF. The CDR3 bases are TGTGCCAGCAGCTCGTCCCTTAGGGGTTCTGAAGCTTTCTTT.

V and J are TRBV28 and TRBJ2-5; maybe TRBD2 (6 bases). In germline, CDR1 is MDHEN, CDR2 SYDVKM. Trimming stripped 5 bases from V and 5 bases from J, with 15 bases between. This CDR3 is 14 amino acids long. CDR3 sequence reads: CASSLGGGMETQYF. In nucleotides, the CDR3 is TGTGCCAGCAGTCTTGGTGGGGGGATGGAGACCCAGTACTTC.

In this sample, this clone turned up a few times. CDR3 loop: CASSLADRGTDTQYF. CDR3 nucleotide sequence: TGTGCCAGCAGCTTGGCCGACAGGGGCACAGATACGCAGTATTTT. The V and J genes are TRBV5-4 and TRBJ2-3; TRBD1 matches at 7 bases. This CDR3 is built from 15 residues. With 0 bases clipped from V and 1 base from J, the junction kept 2 bases outside the gene matches. Per the germline V gene, CDR1 is SGHNT and CDR2 is YYREEE (reference sequence).

The chain employs TRBV18 and TRBJ2-6, with 7 bases aligning to TRBD1. CDR3 length: 17 amino acids. The V and J ends lost 6 bases and 0 bases, in that order; junction bases with no gene match: 8. Germline V gene data show CDR1 as KGHSH and CDR2 as LQKENI. This CDR3 reads CASSQTGSGSGANVLTF. In DNA form, the CDR3 reads TGTGCCAGCTCTCAGACAGGGTCCGGCTCTGGGGCCAACGTCCTGACTTTC.

The chain couples TRBV28 to TRBJ2-3; D is ambiguous. This CDR3 has 12 residues. Per germline, CDR1 MDHEN and CDR2 SYDVKM. V was trimmed by 5 bases and J by 0 bases, leaving 3 bases between them. The CDR3 loop is CASSTSTDTQYF. Written as DNA, the CDR3 is TGTGCCAGCAGTACTAGCACAGATACGCAGTATTTT.

The sample holds one count of this clone. One junction end does not reproduce the germline sequence, and a read error may be involved. The chain has TRBV18 and TRBJ1-1, with D perhaps matching TRBD1 (5 bases). Per germline, CDR1 KGHSH and CDR2 LQKENI. The CDR3 has 14 residues. The CDR3 region is CASSPGTSNPEAFF. DNA of the CDR3: TGTGCCAGCTCACCCGGGACTTCGAACCCTGAAGCTTTCTTT. The variable domain in full, completed from reference TRBV18 and TRBJ1-1, reads NAGVMQNPRHLVRRRGQEARLRCSPMKGHSHVYWYRQLPEEGLKFMVYLQKENIIDESGMPKERFSAEFPKEGPSILRIQQVVRGDSAAYFCASSPGTSNPEAFFGQGTRLTVV.

The chain couples TRBV2 to TRBJ1-5; no firm D call. V was pared by 6 bases and J by 4 bases, with 19 bases between. Germline values: CDR1 SNHLY, CDR2 FYNNEI. The CDR3 covers 16 residues. The CDR3 region is CASRRARTGENQPQHF. The CDR3 DNA follows: TGTGCCAGCAGGCGGGCCCGTACTGGGGAGAATCAGCCCCAGCATTTT.

The J gene is TRBJ2-3, the V gene TRBV7-9; D is ambiguous. The CDR3 is 15 residues long. V lost 5 bases to trimming and J lost 0 bases, with 12 bases between them. In germline, CDR1 is SEHNR, CDR2 FQNEAQ (reference sequence). The CDR3 region has the DNA TGTGCCAGCAGCCATAACACCCGTAGCACAGATACGCAGTATTTT. This codes for CASSHNTRSTDTQYF.

This chain joins TRBV6-5 and TRBJ2-5, with 7 nucleotides matching TRBD1. The J call is doubtful: the DNA matches TRBJ2-7 better. The germline V gene has CDR1 MNHEY and CDR2 SVGAGI. The CDR3 has 15 residues. The CDR3 DNA reads as TGTGCCAGCAGTTACTCGTCAGGGGGTGACTACGAGCAGTACTTC. This encodes CASSYSSGGDYEQYF.

The chain uses TRBV7-9 and TRBJ2-1; possibly TRBD1 for D (6 bases). CDR1 and CDR2 (germline): SEHNR, FQNEAQ (reference sequence). V was pared by 1 base and J by 3 bases, with 16 bases between. The CDR3 length is 17 residues. As DNA, the CDR3 is TGTGCCAGCAGCTTAGGGGGGCACCAGCTTCTCTACAATGAGCAGTTCTTC. The encoded protein is CASSLGGHQLLYNEQFF.

The rearrangement uses TRBV10-3 and TRBJ1-1, with D tentatively TRBD1 (6 bases). Germline V CDR1 and CDR2: ENHRY, SYGVKD. This CDR3 region has 13 residues. V was shortened by 3 bases and J by 7 bases, with 12 bases between the two germline ends. CDR3 loop: CAISEGGEGEAFF. As DNA, the CDR3 is TGTGCCATCAGTGAAGGGGGAGAAGGTGAAGCTTTCTTT.

The chain recombines TRBV7-9 with TRBJ1-5; D may be TRBD1 (5 bases). Trimming removed 4 bases from V and 5 bases from J, with 12 bases in between. Germline CDR1 SEHNR, CDR2 FQNEAQ (reference sequence). This CDR3 has 14 residues. The CDR3 nucleotides read TGTGCCAGCAGCTCAGGGTCTCCGGATCAGCCCCAGCATTTT. This translates into CASSSGSPDQPQHF.

The rearrangement uses TRBV6-1 and TRBJ1-2; possibly TRBD1 for D (5 bases). Trimming left V 11 bases short and J 3 bases short, with 19 bases between. This CDR3 contains 14 residues. Germline V lookup: CDR1 MNHNS, CDR2 SASEGT. As DNA, the CDR3 is TGTGCCGGCCAAACAGGATCCAGACACTATGGCTACACCTTC. This gives the protein CAGQTGSRHYGYTF.

The CDR3 nucleotides read TGTGCCAGTAGTATGTCACTAGCTGCCCGGCACCTGCCCTACAATGAGCAGTTCTTC. This codes for CASSMSLAARHLPYNEQFF. The chain is built from TRBV19 and TRBJ2-1, with TRBD2 as a possible D gene (6 bases). CDR3 size: 19 residues. Germline CDR1 is LNHDA and CDR2 is SQIVND (reference sequence). V lost 3 bases, J lost 2 bases, and 23 bases lay in between.

The chain uses TRBV5-1 and TRBJ1-4; no clear D gene. Germline V gives CDR1 SGHRS, CDR2 YFSETQ. The CDR3 length is 14 residues. V was shortened by 7 bases and J by 8 bases, with 18 bases between the two germline ends. This chain's CDR3 is CASPLPGEREKLFF. The CDR3 bases are TGCGCCAGCCCCTTGCCCGGGGAGAGGGAAAAACTGTTTTTT.

This clone appeared once. V and J are TRBV2 and TRBJ1-1; D is perhaps TRBD1 (5 bases). This CDR3 has 20 amino acids. Trimming took 2 bases from V and 0 from J, leaving 25 bases between them. Germline CDR1 and CDR2: SNHLY and FYNNEI. The CDR3 reads CASSEFGTPYTGHMNTEAFF. DNA of the CDR3: TGTGCCAGCAGTGAATTCGGAACCCCCTATACCGGACATATGAACACTGAAGCTTTCTTT.

J is TRBJ2-3 and V is TRBV5-4; 8 nucleotides line up with TRBD2. Germline V gene lookup returns CDR1 SGHNT and CDR2 YYREEE (reference sequence). The length of the CDR3 is 15 residues. V lost 2 bases and J lost 6; bases outside the gene matches: 8. CDR3 residues: CASSFGGGPGDTQYF. CDR3 sequence (DNA): TGTGCCAGCAGCTTTGGCGGGGGGCCGGGGGATACGCAGTATTTT.

V usage is TRBV6-5 and J usage is TRBJ2-3; 8 bases agree with TRBD1. The J segment lost 6 bases and the V segment lost 4 bases, leaving 6 bases of the junction unmatched. CDR1 is MNHEY, CDR2 SVGAGI, per germline. There are 14 residues in the CDR3. CDR3 sequence reads: CASSLTGVGDTQYF. The CDR3 DNA follows: TGTGCCAGCAGTTTGACAGGGGTAGGGGATACGCAGTATTTT.

The sample holds a few counts of this clone. The gene calls are TRBV25-1 and TRBJ2-5, with D hard to call. The ends were cut back, 5 bases at V and 1 base at J, with 8 bases in the middle. CDR3 length: 13 residues. Per germline, CDR1 MGHDK and CDR2 SYGVNS. CDR3 in amino acids: CASSMRFQETQYF. The CDR3 bases are TGTGCCAGCAGTATGAGGTTCCAAGAGACCCAGTACTTC.

The chain uses TRBV27 and TRBJ1-2; D not certain. Germline assignment: CDR1 MNHEY and CDR2 SMNVEV (reference sequence). The V and J ends lost 8 bases and 7 bases respectively, with 14 bases between them. CDR3 length: 12 amino acids. The DNA for the CDR3 is TGTGCCAGCGTAGAGGCTGGCGGTGGCTACACCTTC. Protein sequence: CASVEAGGGYTF.

The CDR3 sequence: CASSARSGGVGETQYF. The CDR3 DNA sequence: TGTGCCAGTAGTGCGAGGAGCGGGGGCGTGGGAGAGACCCAGTACTTC. The chain employs TRBV19 and TRBJ2-5, with TRBD2 identical over 8 bases. Per germline, CDR1 LNHDA and CDR2 SQIVND (reference sequence). The CDR3 totals 16 residues. The V and J ends lost 5 bases and 4 bases, in that order; junction bases with no gene match: 12.

This clone showed up just once. The chain combines TRBV27 with TRBJ2-3; a weak D match, TRBD2 (5 bases). Trimming took off 6 bases at V and 5 bases at J, with 12 bases between the two ends. The CDR3 sequence is 13 residues long. Germline CDR1 reads MNHEY; CDR2 reads SMNVEV (reference sequence). The CDR3 reads CASRQTNQDTQYF. The CDR3 DNA follows: TGTGCCAGCAGGCAGACTAACCAAGATACGCAGTATTTT.

The CDR3 coding sequence is TGTGCCAGCAGCTTTACAGTGAACACTGAAGCTTTCTTT. Its translation: CASSFTVNTEAFF. The chain is built from TRBV5-5 and TRBJ1-1; D not resolved. The germline CDR1 and CDR2 sequences are SGHKS and YYEKEE (reference sequence). Between the trimmed V and J ends, which lost 2 bases and 0 bases, there was a span of 5 bases. The CDR3 contains 13 residues.

About this clone itself: The final CDR3 position lacks the conserved phenylalanine or tryptophan, pointing to a likely read error. The limits of the CDR3 on the DNA are not certain, so only TCRdb's listed CDR3 is given. The chain combines TRBV12-2 with TRBJ2-4; no check of the table's D call, TRBD1, against the DNA was made. TRBV12-2 is recorded as a pseudogene. The CDR3 comprises 11 residues, both ends counted. CDR3 sequence: CASRPRDRGGV.

This chain links TRBV30 with TRBJ2-2; 7 nucleotides line up with TRBD1. Germline V gene lookup returns CDR1 GTSNPN and CDR2 SVGIG (reference sequence). The CDR3 extends over 15 amino acids. V was pared by 6 bases and J by 1 base, with 8 bases of the junction left unmatched. CDR3 protein: CACTTGAGNTGELFF. Written as DNA, the CDR3 is TGTGCCTGTACCACAGGGGCGGGGAACACCGGGGAGCTGTTTTTT.

The chain uses TRBV5-1 and TRBJ2-7; possible D gene TRBD1, 7 bases. Germline V gives CDR1 SGHRS, CDR2 YFSETQ. The V end lost 3 bases, the J end lost 1 base, and 17 bases lay between the germline ends. The CDR3 extends over 16 amino acids. CDR3 nucleotide sequence: TGCGCCAGCAGCTGGCCCACGCAGGGGGGATCCTACGAGCAGTACTTC. The encoded protein is CASSWPTQGGSYEQYF.

The chain combines TRBV10-1 with TRBJ1-3, with TRBD1 identical over 8 bases. The CDR3 extends over 15 amino acids. Germline loops: CDR1 WNHNN, CDR2 SYGVQD (reference sequence). Germline trimming cut 6 bases from V and 0 bases from J; bases unmatched to any gene: 4. The CDR3 nucleotides read TGCGCCAGCAGCTCCGGGACAGGCTCTGGAAACACCATATATTTT. The encoded protein is CASSSGTGSGNTIYF.